A selection of T cell receptor beta chains follows, all from one sample in a study of cytomegalovirus exposure and HLA in healthy donors. Only in-frame clones appear in the TCRdb table, and some are missing; sequencing was by immunoSEQ multiplex PCR. The sample holds more than 95,000 clones, about four fifths seen once. Sequencing input: PBMCs. The receptor set was obtained from a man aged 25-45 years in good health and CMV-seronegative. CDR3s include the opening cysteine and the closing phenylalanine or tryptophan. The order of the fields is V gene, D gene, clone size, CDR3 length, J gene, CDR3 protein, CDR3 DNA. The D gene is left open where the match is weak. Size values are once, few and many counts, or a class for expanded clones, and some rows have none.

>TRBV5-5|TRBD1|-|15|TRBJ2-7
CASSWAGQGAGEQYF
TGTGCCAGCAGCTGGGCGGGACAGGGGGCTGGGGAGCAGTACTTC
>TRBV11-2|TRBD1|-|16|TRBJ2-6
CASRRDSEFGANVLTF
TGTGCCAGCAGGAGGGACAGCGAGTTCGGGGCCAACGTCCTGACTTTC
>TRBV18|-|-|16|TRBJ1-2
CASSTTGDGANYGYTF
TGTGCCAGCTCAACCACGGGGGACGGAGCTAACTATGGCTACACCTTC
>TRBV19|TRBD1|-|14|TRBJ2-7
CASSIRTGGDEQYF
TGTGCCAGTAGTATCCGGACAGGGGGCGACGAGCAGTACTTC
>TRBV5-5|-|-|15|TRBJ1-5
CASSLRVGSNQPQHF
TGTGCCAGCAGCCTCAGGGTTGGGAGCAATCAGCCCCAGCATTTT
>TRBV6-5|-|once|15|TRBJ2-7
CASSTQGGGYYEQYF
TGTGCCAGCAGCACCCAGGGAGGCGGGTACTACGAGCAGTACTTC
>TRBV5-1|TRBD1|-|14|TRBJ2-5
CASSSGTGVETQYF
TGCGCCAGCAGCTCTGGGACAGGGGTAGAGACCCAGTACTTC
>TRBV11-2|TRBD1|once|13|TRBJ1-1
CASSLVGDREAFF
TGTGCCAGCAGCTTAGTGGGGGACAGGGAAGCTTTCTTT
>TRBV6-1|-|few|16|TRBJ1-2
CASSGHGQGNNYGYTF
TGTGCCAGCAGTGGCCACGGACAAGGGAATAACTATGGCTACACCTTC
>TRBV4-3|TRBD2|-|15|TRBJ2-1
CASSQETSGINEQFF
TGCGCCAGCAGCCAAGAAACTAGCGGGATCAATGAGCAGTTCTTC
>TRBV6-5|-|few|14|TRBJ2-7
CASSYSIFRTEQYF
TGTGCCAGCAGTTACTCGATTTTCCGCACAGAGCAGTACTTC
>TRBV29-1|TRBD2|-|14|TRBJ2-7
CSVGWASGSNEQYF
TGCAGCGTTGGGTGGGCTAGCGGGAGTAACGAGCAGTACTTC
>TRBV5-6|-|-|13|TRBJ2-5
CASSSPLQETQYF
TGTGCCAGCAGCAGCCCTTTACAAGAGACCCAGTACTTC
>TRBV30|TRBD2|-|18|TRBJ2-1
CAWSSGTSGRSSYNEQFF
TGTGCCTGGAGTTCAGGGACTAGCGGGAGAAGCTCCTACAATGAGCAGTTCTTC
>TRBV30|-|-|14|TRBJ2-3
CAWKWGGNGDTQYF
TGTGCCTGGAAATGGGGAGGAAACGGAGATACGCAGTATTTT
>TRBV28|-|-|13|TRBJ1-1
CAICRGANTEAFF
TGTGCCATCTGCCGCGGGGCGAACACTGAAGCTTTCTTT
>TRBV7-2|TRBD2|-|19|TRBJ2-3
CASSRRLLAGGSGEDTQYF
TGTGCCAGCAGCAGACGATTACTAGCGGGGGGGTCGGGTGAAGATACGCAGTATTTT
>TRBV28|-|-|14|TRBJ2-7
CASKGTGVKYEQYF
TGTGCCAGCAAAGGGACGGGAGTGAAATACGAGCAGTACTTC
>TRBV7-2|TRBD1|-|15|TRBJ2-7
CASSLETGSSYEQYF
TGTGCCAGCAGCTTGGAGACAGGGTCGTCCTACGAGCAGTACTTC
>TRBV27|-|-|16|TRBJ1-3
CASSLSGSLSGNTIYF
TGTGCCAGCAGTTTATCGGGGAGCTTGTCTGGAAACACCATATATTTT
>TRBV7-8|-|few|13|TRBJ1-5
CASSLYRNQPQHF
TGTGCCAGCAGCCTATACAGAAATCAGCCCCAGCATTTT
>TRBV9|-|-|14|TRBJ2-1
CASSVEGGTREQFF
TGTGCCAGCAGCGTAGAAGGAGGGACTCGTGAGCAGTTCTTC
>TRBV7-2|TRBD1|-|16|TRBJ2-4
CASSLATRTGENIQYF
TGTGCCAGCAGCTTGGCTACTCGGACAGGGGAAAACATTCAGTACTTC
>TRBV28|TRBD1|-|16|TRBJ2-1
CASKEPGQGSYNEQFF
TGTGCCAGCAAGGAACCGGGACAGGGATCATACAATGAGCAGTTCTTC
>TRBV5-1|-|-|14|TRBJ2-5
CASSLVPGGETQYF
TGCGCCAGCAGCTTGGTCCCCGGCGGAGAGACCCAGTACTTC
>TRBV12-5|-|-|14|TRBJ2-3
CASGLKQGPDTQYF
TGTGCTAGTGGTTTGAAACAGGGCCCAGATACGCAGTATTTT
>TRBV28|-|-|14|TRBJ1-2
CASSFSQGDYGYTF
TGTGCCAGCAGTTTCAGTCAGGGCGACTATGGCTACACCTTC
>TRBV7-2|-|-|14|TRBJ1-1
CASSFVGSPPEAFF
TGTGCCAGCAGCTTCGTAGGGAGCCCTCCTGAAGCTTTCTTT
>TRBV19|-|-|15|TRBJ1-5
CASSIAGFSHQPQHF
TGTGCCAGTAGTATAGCAGGGTTCTCCCATCAGCCCCAGCATTTT
>TRBV7-2|TRBD1|-|15|TRBJ1-5
CASSLVGQGYQPQHF
TGTGCCAGCAGCTTAGTCGGACAGGGTTATCAGCCCCAGCATTTT
>TRBV27|-|-|13|TRBJ1-5
CASSSYSNQPQHF
TGTGCCAGCAGTTCTTATAGCAATCAGCCCCAGCATTTT
>TRBV18|-|-|14|TRBJ2-7
CASSRAPGSYEQYF
TGTGCCAGCTCACGGGCCCCTGGCTCCTACGAGCAGTACTTC
>TRBV4-3|-|-|13|TRBJ1-5
CASSQTGNQPQHF
TGCGCCAGCAGCCAGACGGGAAATCAGCCCCAGCATTTT
>TRBV5-1|-|-|16|TRBJ1-1
CASSSDGGAASTEAFF
TGCGCCAGCAGCTCGGATGGAGGGGCGGCGAGCACTGAAGCTTTCTTT
>TRBV7-2|TRBD2|-|15|TRBJ2-3
CASSFSGGSADTQYF
TGTGCCAGCAGCTTTAGCGGGGGGTCCGCGGATACGCAGTATTTT
>TRBV5-6|TRBD2|-|17|TRBJ2-3
CASSGYLAGGSTDTQYF
TGTGCCAGCAGCGGGTACCTAGCGGGGGGGAGCACAGATACGCAGTATTTT
>TRBV30|-|-|14|TRBJ2-2
CAWTRGGSPGELFF
TGTGCCTGGACTCGAGGAGGATCGCCCGGGGAGCTGTTTTTT
>TRBV6-5|-|-|14|TRBJ1-5
CASSYLRVDQPQHF
TGTGCCAGCAGTTACCTCAGGGTGGATCAGCCCCAGCATTTT
>TRBV6-6|TRBD2|-|13|TRBJ2-7
CASSYRPGGSWYF
TGTGCCAGCAGTTACCGACCGGGGGGGAGCTGGTACTTC
>TRBV4-3|-|few|14|TRBJ1-5
CASSQEFGNQPQHF
TGCGCCAGCAGCCAAGAATTCGGGAATCAGCCCCAGCATTTT
>TRBV19|TRBD2|-|16|TRBJ2-3
CASSSITSGATDTQYF
TGTGCCAGTAGTTCGATAACTAGCGGGGCCACAGATACGCAGTATTTT
>TRBV5-6|-|-|15|TRBJ2-1
CASRLDRGNYNEQFF
TGTGCCAGCAGGCTAGATCGAGGGAACTACAATGAGCAGTTCTTC
>TRBV4-1|TRBD1|-|15|TRBJ2-1
CASSQDTGVYNEQFF
TGCGCCAGCAGCCAAGATACAGGGGTCTACAATGAGCAGTTCTTC
>TRBV14|-|-|13|TRBJ1-4
CASSQTPPGKLFF
TGTGCCAGCAGCCAAACCCCACCCGGGAAACTGTTTTTT
>TRBV27|TRBD1|once|14|TRBJ1-1
CASSSRQGGGEAFF
TGTGCCAGCAGTTCACGACAGGGAGGTGGTGAAGCTTTCTTT
>TRBV5-4|-|-|12|TRBJ2-7
CASSLEVGEQYF
TGTGCCAGCAGCTTGGAAGTCGGGGAGCAGTACTTC
>TRBV4-3|-|-|17|TRBJ2-1
CASSQVGGTEIYNEQFF
TGCGCCAGCAGCCAAGTAGGCGGGACGGAAATATACAATGAGCAGTTCTTC
>TRBV10-3|-|-|12|TRBJ1-2
CAISEIVGGYTF
TGTGCCATCAGTGAAATAGTTGGTGGCTACACCTTC
>TRBV6-5|-|-|11|TRBJ1-1
CASSYAAEAFF
TGTGCCAGCAGTTACGCGGCTGAAGCTTTCTTT
>TRBV2|-|-|13|TRBJ1-3
CASLEQESNTIYF
TGTGCCAGTTTAGAACAGGAAAGCAACACCATATATTTT